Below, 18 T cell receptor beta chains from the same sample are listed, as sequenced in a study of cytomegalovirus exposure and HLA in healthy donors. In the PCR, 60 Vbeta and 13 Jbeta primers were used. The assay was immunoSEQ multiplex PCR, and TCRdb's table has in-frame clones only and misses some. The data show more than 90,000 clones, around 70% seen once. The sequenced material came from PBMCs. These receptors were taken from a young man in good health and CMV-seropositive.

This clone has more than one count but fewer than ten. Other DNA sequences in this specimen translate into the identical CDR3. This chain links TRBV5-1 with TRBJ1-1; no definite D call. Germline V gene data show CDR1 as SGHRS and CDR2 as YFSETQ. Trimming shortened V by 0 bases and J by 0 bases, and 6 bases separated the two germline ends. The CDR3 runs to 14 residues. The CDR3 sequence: CASSLDSLNTEAFF. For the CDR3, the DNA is TGCGCCAGCAGCTTGGACAGTCTGAACACTGAAGCTTTCTTT.

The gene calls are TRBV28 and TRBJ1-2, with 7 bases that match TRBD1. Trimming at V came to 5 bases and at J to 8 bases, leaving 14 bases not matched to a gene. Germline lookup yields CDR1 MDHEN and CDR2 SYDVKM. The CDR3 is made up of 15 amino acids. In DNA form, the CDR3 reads TGTGCCAGCAGTCCTGCCAACGACAGGGTCAAAGGCTACACCTTC. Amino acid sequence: CASSPANDRVKGYTF.

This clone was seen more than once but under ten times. The CDR3 spells CASSLAGDGSYEQYF. The CDR3 nucleotides are TGTGCCAGCAGTTTAGCAGGGGACGGCTCCTACGAGCAGTACTTC. The rearrangement joins TRBV27 to TRBJ2-7, with a weak D call TRBD1 (6 bases). This CDR3 region has 15 residues. Germline V gene sequence: CDR1 MNHEY, CDR2 SMNVEV (reference sequence). V was cut by 2 bases and J by 0 bases, with 11 bases left in between.

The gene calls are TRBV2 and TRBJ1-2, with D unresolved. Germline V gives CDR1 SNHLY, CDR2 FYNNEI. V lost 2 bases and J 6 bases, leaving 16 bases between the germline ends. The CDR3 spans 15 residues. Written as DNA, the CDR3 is TGTGCCAGCAGTGAAAGGCCCGTGGGAGAAGATGGCTACACCTTC. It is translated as CASSERPVGEDGYTF.

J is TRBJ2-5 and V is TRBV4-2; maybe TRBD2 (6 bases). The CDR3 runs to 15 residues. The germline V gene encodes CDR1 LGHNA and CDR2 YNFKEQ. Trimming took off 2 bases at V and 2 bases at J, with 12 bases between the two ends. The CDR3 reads CASSQTVGGQETQYF. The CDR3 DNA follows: TGTGCCAGCAGCCAAACGGTGGGGGGACAAGAGACCCAGTACTTC.

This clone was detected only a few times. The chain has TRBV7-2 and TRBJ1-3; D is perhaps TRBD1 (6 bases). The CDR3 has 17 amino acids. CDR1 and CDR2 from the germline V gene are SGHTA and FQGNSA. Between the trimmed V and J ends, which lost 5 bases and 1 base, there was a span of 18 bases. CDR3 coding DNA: TGTGCCAGCAGCCTCTTAAGCGGGACAAATTCTGGAAACACCATATATTTT. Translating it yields CASSLLSGTNSGNTIYF.

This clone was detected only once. The CDR3 loop is CASSRDRQDPSPLHF. As DNA, the CDR3 is TGTGCCAGCAGCCGGGATAGACAGGATCCTTCACCCCTCCACTTT. This rearrangement joins TRBV5-4 to TRBJ1-6; a weak D match, TRBD1 (6 bases). V lost 4 bases, J lost 9 bases, and 17 bases lay in between. CDR1 SGHNT and CDR2 YYREEE come from the germline V gene (reference sequence). The length of the CDR3 is 15 residues.

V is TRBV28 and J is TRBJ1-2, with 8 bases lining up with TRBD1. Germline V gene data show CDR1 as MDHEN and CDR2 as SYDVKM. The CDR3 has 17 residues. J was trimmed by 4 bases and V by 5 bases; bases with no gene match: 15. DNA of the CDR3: TGTGCCAGCAGTCTATCATCCACAGGGGGAGTAGGCTATGGCTACACCTTC. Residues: CASSLSSTGGVGYGYTF.

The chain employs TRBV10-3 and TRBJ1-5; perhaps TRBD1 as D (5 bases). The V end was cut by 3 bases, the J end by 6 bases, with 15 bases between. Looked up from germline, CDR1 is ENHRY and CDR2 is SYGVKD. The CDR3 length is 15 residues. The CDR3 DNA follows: TGTGCCATCAGTGAACAGACCACCGGGGGTCAGCCCCAGCATTTT. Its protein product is CAISEQTTGGQPQHF.

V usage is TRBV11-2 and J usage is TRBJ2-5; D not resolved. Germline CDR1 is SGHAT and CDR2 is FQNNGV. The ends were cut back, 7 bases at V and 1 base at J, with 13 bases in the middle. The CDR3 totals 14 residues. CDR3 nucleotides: TGTGCCAGCACCCCCCCGCAGGTCCAAGAGACCCAGTACTTC. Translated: CASTPPQVQETQYF.

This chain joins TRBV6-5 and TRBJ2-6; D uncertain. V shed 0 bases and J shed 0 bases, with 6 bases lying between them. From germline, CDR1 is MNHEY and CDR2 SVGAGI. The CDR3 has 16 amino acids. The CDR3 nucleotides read TGTGCCAGCAGTTACTCTTTTAACTCTGGGGCCAACGTCCTGACTTTC. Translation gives CASSYSFNSGANVLTF.

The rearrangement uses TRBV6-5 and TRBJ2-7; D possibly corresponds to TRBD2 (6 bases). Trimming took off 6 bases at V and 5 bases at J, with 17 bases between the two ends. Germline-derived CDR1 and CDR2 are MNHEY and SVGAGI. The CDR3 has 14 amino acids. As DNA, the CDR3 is TGTGCCAGCAGGGGGGGACCCGGGTACAACGAGCAGTACTTC. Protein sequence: CASRGGPGYNEQYF.

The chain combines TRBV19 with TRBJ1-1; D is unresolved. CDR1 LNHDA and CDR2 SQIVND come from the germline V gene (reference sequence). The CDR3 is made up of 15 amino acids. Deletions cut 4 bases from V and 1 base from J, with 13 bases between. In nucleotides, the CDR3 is TGTGCCAGTAGTAGGAACAGCATTACGAACACTGAAGCTTTCTTT. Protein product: CASSRNSITNTEAFF.

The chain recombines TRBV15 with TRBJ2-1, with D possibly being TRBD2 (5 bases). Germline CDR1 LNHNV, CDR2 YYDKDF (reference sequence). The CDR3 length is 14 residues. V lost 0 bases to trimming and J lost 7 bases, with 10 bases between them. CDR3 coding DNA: TGTGCCACCAGCAGAGATCAAACGGGGAATGAGCAGTTCTTC. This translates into CATSRDQTGNEQFF. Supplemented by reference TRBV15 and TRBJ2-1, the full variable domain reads DAMVIQNPRYQVTQFGKPVTLSCSQTLNHNVMYWYQQKSSQAPKLLFHYYDKDFNNEADTPDNFQSRRPNTSFCFLDIRSPGLGDTAMYLCATSRDQTGNEQFFGPGTRLTVL.

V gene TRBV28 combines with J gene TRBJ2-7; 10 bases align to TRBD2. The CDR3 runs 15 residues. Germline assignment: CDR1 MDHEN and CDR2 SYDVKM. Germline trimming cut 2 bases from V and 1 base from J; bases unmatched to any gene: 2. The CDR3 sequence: CASSLQRGGSYEQYF. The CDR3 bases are TGTGCCAGCAGTTTACAGCGGGGGGGTTCCTACGAGCAGTACTTC. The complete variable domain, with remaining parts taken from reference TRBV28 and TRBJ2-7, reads DVKVTQSSRYLVKRTGEKVFLECVQDMDHENMFWYRQDPGLGLRLIYFSYDVKMKEKGDIPEGYSVSREKKERFSLILESASTNQTSMYLCASSLQRGGSYEQYFGPGTRLTVT.

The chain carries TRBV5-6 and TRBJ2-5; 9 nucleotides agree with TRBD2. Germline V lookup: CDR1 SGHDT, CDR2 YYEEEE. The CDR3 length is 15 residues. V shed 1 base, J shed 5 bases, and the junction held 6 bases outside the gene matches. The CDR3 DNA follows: TGTGCCAGCAGCTTGTCAGCGGGGGGCGGGGAGACCCAGTACTTC. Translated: CASSLSAGGGETQYF.

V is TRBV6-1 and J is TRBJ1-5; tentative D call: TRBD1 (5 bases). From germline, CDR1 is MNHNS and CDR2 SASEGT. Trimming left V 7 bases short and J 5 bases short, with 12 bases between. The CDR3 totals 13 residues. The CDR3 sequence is CASMKWGDQPQHF. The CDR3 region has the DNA TGTGCCAGCATGAAGTGGGGCGATCAGCCCCAGCATTTT.

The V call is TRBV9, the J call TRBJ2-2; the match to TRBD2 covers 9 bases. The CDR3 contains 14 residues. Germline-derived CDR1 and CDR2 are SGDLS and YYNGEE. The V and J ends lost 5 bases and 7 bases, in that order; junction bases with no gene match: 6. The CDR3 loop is CASRGGGAGGELFF. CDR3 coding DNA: TGTGCCAGCAGGGGCGGGGGGGCCGGCGGGGAGCTGTTTTTT.